These 2 T cell receptor beta chains originate from one sample sequenced in a study of T cells in Graves' hyperthyroidism and ophthalmopathy (dated by TCRdb to about 2019). To prepare the library, multiplex PCR was applied. This sample was sequenced with an Illumina HiSeq 2000. The TCR beta CDR3 regions were amplified from RNA transcripts. For the first round of RT-PCR on the TCR CDR3, the HTBI primer set was used together with the Qiagen OneStep RT-PCR kit. TCRdb reanalyzed the raw reads on its own, using fastp at Q25 for trimming and MiXCR for clone calling, and kept in-frame beta chains. Rows are unified per CDR3 protein, each entry keeping the most common DNA and genes. The sample yields some 500,000 distinct CDR3 sequences; 16% were counted once. The ten biggest clones cover 25% to 30% of the sample. The sequenced material came from blood. These receptors were taken from a woman under 40 with Graves' ophthalmopathy.

This clonotype came up a few times. Just one base apart from a much larger clone, this may be a read error. The missing conserved phenylalanine or tryptophan at the end of this CDR3 makes a read error likely. The V call is TRBV3-1, the J call TRBJ2-5; TRBD1 matches 7 bases. Trimming took 4 bases from V and 3 from J; bases not matched to a gene: 5. Per the germline V gene, CDR1 is LGHDT and CDR2 is YNNKEL (reference sequence). The CDR3 contains 14 residues. Written as DNA, the CDR3 is TGTGCCAGCAGCCCACAGGGGCGGGAAGAGACCCAGTACCTC. This codes for CASSPQGREETQYL.

To note about this clonotype: This could be a read error, since a much larger clone is one nucleotide away. This chain links TRBV2 with TRBJ1-5, with D possibly TRBD1 on 5 matching bases. The CDR3 covers 15 residues. CDR1 is SNHLY and CDR2 is FYNNEI in the germline V gene. Trimming pared 6 bases from V and 3 bases from J, leaving 15 bases between. The CDR3 sequence is CASRPDRFPNQPQHF. The CDR3, as DNA: TGTGCCAGCAGACCCGACAGATTTCCCAATCAGCCCCAGCATTTT.